Here is one TCR beta chain with its context. These data originate in a study of blood T cell repertoires in COVID-19. In the source study's methods: Reference gene primers were amplified, and this amplification served to estimate nucleated cell counts. Profiled with immunoSEQ multiplex PCR; TCRdb holds only in-frame clones, not every one. The D gene and trimming were derived from the DNA, and the V and J assignments and clone size from that table. The sample records 35,000 to 40,000 clones, just under 80% being singletons. Germline CDR1 and CDR2: MNHNS and SASEGT. The V end was cut by 1 base, the J end by 5 bases, with 18 bases between. The CDR3 is made up of 17 amino acids.

The receptor was isolated from a man older than 75 with active or convalescent COVID-19. The material sequenced was peripheral blood. The rearrangement joins TRBV6-1 to TRBJ2-1; D gene ambiguous. For the CDR3, the DNA is TGTGCCAGCAGTGAAGGGGTGGGCTGGAAAGTTGACAATGAGCAGTTCTTC. This sequence encodes CASSEGVGWKVDNEQFF.